The rows below give T cell receptor beta chains drawn from one sample of a study of T cell responses to AZD1222 COVID-19 vaccine. TCRdb's copy holds only in-frame clones and misses some; the assay was immunoSEQ multiplex PCR. The sample lists about 94,000 clones, about 88% occurring once. The sample was peripheral blood, taken on day 0 of AZD1222 vaccination. The receptors come from an adult in good health. CDR3s include the opening cysteine and the closing phenylalanine or tryptophan. The D gene is left open where the match is weak. Clone size, where shown, is once, few, many, or a class for clones that have expanded.

D: TRBD1; J: TRBJ1-1; V: TRBV7-8; size: .; CDR3: CASSLRQGSLVTEAFF; DNA: TGTGCCAGCAGCTTGCGACAGGGCTCGTTGGTAACTGAAGCTTTCTTT
D: TRBD1; J: TRBJ2-3; V: TRBV7-9; size: .; CDR3: CASSDRDRGTDTQYF; DNA: TGTGCCAGCAGCGACCGGGACAGGGGCACAGATACGCAGTATTTT
D: .; J: TRBJ1-6; V: TRBV7-2; size: once; CDR3: CASSLTVSPLHF; DNA: TGTGCCAGCAGCTTGACGGTTTCACCCCTCCACTTT
D: .; J: TRBJ2-2; V: TRBV19; size: .; CDR3: CASSRDTQWIPGELFF; DNA: TGTGCCAGTAGCAGGGACACACAGTGGATTCCCGGGGAGCTGTTTTTT
D: TRBD1; J: TRBJ1-2; V: TRBV20-1; size: .; CDR3: CSARRGRGYTF; DNA: TGCAGTGCTAGAAGGGGGCGCGGCTACACCTTC
D: .; J: TRBJ2-3; V: TRBV4-2; size: .; CDR3: CASSQEQAGTDTQYF; DNA: TGTGCCAGCAGCCAAGAACAAGCAGGCACAGATACGCAGTATTTT
D: .; J: TRBJ1-6; V: TRBV4-1; size: .; CDR3: CASSQHRVDNSPLHF; DNA: TGCGCCAGCAGCCAGCACAGGGTTGATAATTCACCCCTCCACTTT
D: .; J: TRBJ1-2; V: TRBV20-1; size: .; CDR3: CSASTGNYGYTF; DNA: TGCAGTGCTAGTACGGGGAACTATGGCTACACCTTC
D: .; J: TRBJ1-5; V: TRBV3-1/TRBV3-2; size: .; CDR3: CASSQRGGHQPQHF; DNA: TGTGCCAGCAGCCAAAGGGGGGGGCATCAGCCCCAGCATTTT
D: .; J: TRBJ2-7; V: TRBV6-2/TRBV6-3; size: .; CDR3: CASSPSTEQYF; DNA: TGTGCCAGCAGTCCGTCTACCGAGCAGTACTTC
D: .; J: TRBJ2-2; V: TRBV11-1; size: .; CDR3: CASSLAGVSGELFF; DNA: TGTGCCAGCAGCTTGGCAGGGGTGTCCGGGGAGCTGTTTTTT
D: .; J: TRBJ2-4; V: TRBV19; size: once; CDR3: CASSMGFQGNIQYF; DNA: TGTGCCAGTAGTATGGGTTTTCAGGGAAACATTCAGTACTTC
D: .; J: TRBJ1-1; V: TRBV19; size: .; CDR3: CASSSSGNSRGAFF; DNA: TGTGCCAGTAGTTCCTCCGGGAACTCCCGAGGGGCTTTCTTT
D: TRBD1; J: TRBJ1-2; V: TRBV6-5; size: .; CDR3: CASRSTGGLRGYTF; DNA: TGTGCCAGCAGATCTACAGGGGGCCTTCGGGGCTACACCTTC
D: TRBD2; J: TRBJ2-2; V: TRBV7-2; size: .; CDR3: CASSLAPGLAGGSNTGELFF; DNA: TGTGCCAGCAGCTTAGCTCCGGGACTAGCGGGGGGGTCAAACACCGGGGAGCTGTTTTTT
D: TRBD1; J: TRBJ2-2; V: TRBV7-2; size: .; CDR3: CASTHTGTGPTGELFF; DNA: TGTGCCAGCACCCACACAGGGACAGGACCTACCGGGGAGCTGTTTTTT
D: .; J: TRBJ2-5; V: TRBV5-1; size: once; CDR3: CASSLSGLQETQYF; DNA: TGCGCCAGCAGCTTGTCGGGGCTGCAAGAGACCCAGTACTTC
D: .; J: TRBJ2-6; V: TRBV19; size: .; CDR3: CASSIVASGANVLTF; DNA: TGTGCCAGTAGTATAGTGGCCTCTGGGGCCAACGTCCTGACTTTC
D: .; J: TRBJ2-7; V: TRBV9; size: .; CDR3: CASSRGAESYEQYF; DNA: TGTGCCAGCAGCCGTGGTGCGGAATCCTACGAGCAGTACTTC
D: TRBD2; J: TRBJ2-1; V: TRBV5-4; size: .; CDR3: CASSVGGLAGVHANNEQFF; DNA: TGTGCCAGCAGCGTTGGTGGGCTAGCGGGGGTTCACGCTAACAATGAGCAGTTCTTC
D: TRBD2; J: TRBJ2-3; V: TRBV24-1; size: .; CDR3: CATSDPTSGGLSKQYF; DNA: TGTGCCACCAGTGACCCGACTAGCGGGGGACTAAGTAAACAGTATTTT
D: .; J: TRBJ2-3; V: TRBV2; size: .; CDR3: CASSDDRVDTQYF; DNA: TGTGCCAGCAGTGACGATCGGGTCGATACGCAGTATTTT
D: .; J: TRBJ1-2; V: TRBV6-5; size: few; CDR3: CASSPLQPWGYGYTF; DNA: TGTGCCAGCAGTCCACTCCAACCTTGGGGTTATGGCTACACCTTC
D: .; J: TRBJ1-1; V: TRBV12-5; size: .; CDR3: CASGLGIMNTEAFF; DNA: TGTGCTAGTGGTTTGGGCATCATGAACACTGAAGCTTTCTTT
D: .; J: TRBJ2-2; V: TRBV28; size: once; CDR3: CASNALTGELFF; DNA: TGTGCCAGCAATGCCTTAACCGGGGAGCTGTTTTTT
D: .; J: TRBJ2-3; V: TRBV4-3; size: .; CDR3: CASSWMGTDTQYF; DNA: TGCGCCAGCAGCTGGATGGGGACAGATACGCAGTATTTT
D: .; J: TRBJ2-7; V: TRBV12-3/TRBV12-4; size: .; CDR3: CASSFVRAEQYF; DNA: TGTGCCAGCAGTTTTGTTAGGGCCGAGCAGTACTTC
D: .; J: TRBJ1-6; V: TRBV11-1; size: .; CDR3: CASSRNSNSPLHF; DNA: TGTGCCAGCAGCCGGAACAGTAATTCACCCCTCCACTTT
D: .; J: TRBJ2-2; V: TRBV7-2; size: .; CDR3: CASSLVLARELFF; DNA: TGTGCCAGCAGCTTAGTATTGGCCCGGGAGCTGTTTTTT
D: .; J: TRBJ1-1; V: TRBV18; size: .; CDR3: CASSPPRGAAQTEAFF; DNA: TGTGCCAGCTCACCACCGCGGGGAGCGGCTCAAACTGAAGCTTTCTTT
D: .; J: TRBJ1-1; V: TRBV13; size: .; CDR3: CASSLDGMNFRPVAFF; DNA: TGTGCCAGCAGCTTAGATGGGATGAATTTCAGACCTGTGGCTTTCTTT
D: .; J: TRBJ2-3; V: TRBV3-1/TRBV3-2; size: .; CDR3: CASSPQGSTDTQYF; DNA: TGTGCCAGCAGCCCACAGGGTAGCACAGATACGCAGTATTTT
D: .; J: TRBJ1-2; V: TRBV12-3/TRBV12-4; size: few; CDR3: CASSLQDYGYTF; DNA: TGTGCCAGCAGTTTACAGGACTATGGCTACACCTTC
D: TRBD2; J: TRBJ2-1; V: TRBV3-1/TRBV3-2; size: .; CDR3: CASSQLPGLAGNEQFF; DNA: TGTGCCAGCAGCCAACTTCCGGGACTAGCGGGCAATGAGCAGTTCTTC
D: .; J: TRBJ1-4; V: TRBV12-5; size: .; CDR3: CASGLAGREKLFF; DNA: TGTGCTAGTGGGCTGGCGGGACGTGAAAAACTGTTTTTT
D: .; J: TRBJ2-7; V: TRBV9; size: .; CDR3: CASSPTDRAYEQYF; DNA: TGTGCCAGCAGCCCCACCGACAGAGCCTACGAGCAGTACTTC
D: TRBD2; J: TRBJ2-7; V: TRBV27; size: .; CDR3: CASSSIVPRVAGASYEQYF; DNA: TGTGCCAGCAGTTCTATCGTCCCCCGGGTAGCGGGGGCCTCCTACGAGCAGTACTTC
D: TRBD2; J: TRBJ2-5; V: TRBV3-1/TRBV3-2; size: once; CDR3: CASSPRGGGGSRETQYF; DNA: TGTGCCAGCAGCCCCCGAGGCGGCGGGGGGTCGCGGGAGACCCAGTACTTC
D: .; J: TRBJ1-1; V: TRBV29-1; size: .; CDR3: CSVGPKVLLYTEAFF; DNA: TGCAGCGTCGGTCCTAAGGTCCTTTTATACACTGAAGCTTTCTTT
D: .; J: TRBJ1-4; V: TRBV28; size: .; CDR3: CASSLVRPGEKLFF; DNA: TGTGCCAGCAGTTTAGTCCGCCCGGGCGAAAAACTGTTTTTT
D: .; J: TRBJ2-1; V: TRBV6-5; size: once; CDR3: CASSFSYYNEQFF; DNA: TGTGCCAGCAGCTTCTCCTACTACAATGAGCAGTTCTTC
D: .; J: TRBJ1-2; V: TRBV7-3; size: .; CDR3: CASPHSNRPDGKANYGYTF; DNA: TGTGCCAGCCCACATAGCAATCGTCCAGACGGAAAAGCTAACTATGGCTACACCTTC
D: TRBD1; J: TRBJ2-7; V: TRBV5-1; size: once; CDR3: CASSPGTGAYEQYF; DNA: TGCGCCAGCAGTCCCGGGACAGGGGCTTACGAGCAGTACTTC
D: TRBD2; J: TRBJ2-7; V: TRBV6-2/TRBV6-3; size: .; CDR3: CASSYLLAGDWEQYF; DNA: TGTGCCAGCAGTTACCTACTAGCGGGGGATTGGGAGCAGTACTTC
D: .; J: TRBJ1-2; V: TRBV11-2; size: .; CDR3: CASSATGGVLYGYTF; DNA: TGTGCCAGCAGCGCCACCGGGGGGGTCCTCTATGGCTACACCTTC
D: TRBD2; J: TRBJ2-1; V: TRBV7-3; size: .; CDR3: CASSGRSSGAENEQFF; DNA: TGTGCCAGCAGCGGAAGATCTAGCGGGGCTGAGAATGAGCAGTTCTTC
D: TRBD2; J: TRBJ2-1; V: TRBV5-7; size: .; CDR3: CASSLGSSGVLHYNEQFF; DNA: TGTGCCAGCAGCTTGGGTAGTAGCGGGGTCTTGCACTACAATGAGCAGTTCTTC
D: TRBD1; J: TRBJ2-7; V: TRBV18; size: .; CDR3: CASSPNDRARYEQYF; DNA: TGTGCCAGCTCACCAAATGACAGGGCTAGATACGAGCAGTACTTC
D: .; J: TRBJ1-2; V: TRBV7-2; size: once; CDR3: CASSLDLSFYGYTF; DNA: TGTGCCAGCAGCTTAGACTTGTCTTTCTATGGCTACACCTTC
D: TRBD1; J: TRBJ1-1; V: TRBV19; size: .; CDR3: CASSIVGRGRTEAFF; DNA: TGTGCCAGTAGTATAGTCGGCAGGGGGCGAACTGAAGCTTTCTTT
D: .; J: TRBJ1-1; V: TRBV5-8; size: .; CDR3: CASSLAGPGEAFF; DNA: TGTGCCAGCAGCTTGGCGGGTCCGGGTGAAGCTTTCTTT
D: .; J: TRBJ1-4; V: TRBV7-8; size: .; CDR3: CASSLANDMGKKLFF; DNA: TGTGCCAGCAGCTTAGCGAACGACATGGGTAAAAAACTGTTTTTT
D: .; J: TRBJ2-3; V: TRBV10-1; size: .; CDR3: CASSGSGLFSTDTQYF; DNA: TGCGCCAGCAGTGGCAGCGGCCTCTTCAGCACAGATACGCAGTATTTT
D: TRBD1; J: TRBJ1-2; V: TRBV12-3/TRBV12-4; size: .; CDR3: CASRQTGDYGYTF; DNA: TGTGCCAGCAGACAAACAGGGGACTATGGCTACACCTTC
D: TRBD2; J: TRBJ2-4; V: TRBV28; size: .; CDR3: CASSLAGVLAKNIQYF; DNA: TGTGCCAGCAGTTTAGCGGGGGTTTTGGCCAAAAACATTCAGTACTTC
D: TRBD2; J: TRBJ2-2; V: TRBV7-3; size: .; CDR3: CASSRGPSGNTGELFF; DNA: TGTGCCAGCAGCCGAGGCCCTAGCGGAAACACCGGGGAGCTGTTTTTT
D: .; J: TRBJ1-5; V: TRBV6-5; size: .; CDR3: CASCPAGSDQPQHF; DNA: TGTGCCAGCTGCCCCGCAGGGTCGGATCAGCCCCAGCATTTT
D: .; J: TRBJ1-1; V: TRBV7-9; size: .; CDR3: CASSLTTEAFF; DNA: TGTGCCAGCAGCTTAACCACTGAAGCTTTCTTT
D: .; J: TRBJ2-3; V: TRBV5-1; size: .; CDR3: CASSYGGRGDTQYF; DNA: TGCGCCAGCAGCTACGGGGGCCGAGGAGATACGCAGTATTTT